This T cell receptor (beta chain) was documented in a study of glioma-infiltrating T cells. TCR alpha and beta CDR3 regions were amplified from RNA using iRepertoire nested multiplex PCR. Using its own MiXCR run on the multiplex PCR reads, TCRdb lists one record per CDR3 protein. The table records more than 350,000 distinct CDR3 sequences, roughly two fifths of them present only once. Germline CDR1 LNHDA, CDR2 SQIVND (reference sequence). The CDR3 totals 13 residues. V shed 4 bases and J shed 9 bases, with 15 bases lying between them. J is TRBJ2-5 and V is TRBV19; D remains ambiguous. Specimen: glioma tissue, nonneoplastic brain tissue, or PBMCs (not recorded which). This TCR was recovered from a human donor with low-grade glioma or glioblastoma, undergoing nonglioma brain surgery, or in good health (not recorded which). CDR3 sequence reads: CASSTRTLLAQYF. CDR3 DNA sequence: TGTGCCAGTAGTACCCGAACACTATTGGCCCAGTACTTC.